This T cell receptor beta chain comes out of a study of response to subunit inactivated influenza vaccine. TCRdb re-called the RT-PCR reads with MiXCR, one entry per CDR3 protein. Among over 650,000 distinct CDR3 sequences listed, 15% to 20% were seen once. Study observations and caveats: Few additional T cells are recruited per seasonal influenza vaccination, authors suggested.

Germline assignment: CDR1 MNHEY and CDR2 SVGAGI. Trimming removed 2 bases from V and 6 bases from J; junction bases left unmatched: 14. The CDR3 is made up of 18 amino acids. This clonotype was detected ten times or more. Its antigen is currently unknown. This material consisted of PBMCs from blood, taken around 5 days after vaccination. This receptor was obtained from a man aged 50 or older who received an inactivated influenza vaccine. V and J are TRBV6-5 and TRBJ2-3; the match to TRBD2 covers 10 bases. The DNA of the CDR3 is TGTGCCAGCAGTTACGGAGGGATAGCGGGGGGCCACACGGATACGCAGTATTTT. Translated, it gives CASSYGGIAGGHTDTQYF.